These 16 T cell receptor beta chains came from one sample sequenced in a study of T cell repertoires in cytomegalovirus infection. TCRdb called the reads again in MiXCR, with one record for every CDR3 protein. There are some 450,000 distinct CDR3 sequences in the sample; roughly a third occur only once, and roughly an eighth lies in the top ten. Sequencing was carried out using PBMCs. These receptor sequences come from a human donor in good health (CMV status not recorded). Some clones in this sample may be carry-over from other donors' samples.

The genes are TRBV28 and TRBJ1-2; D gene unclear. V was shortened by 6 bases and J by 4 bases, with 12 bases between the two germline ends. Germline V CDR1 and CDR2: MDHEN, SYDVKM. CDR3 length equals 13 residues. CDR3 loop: CASRTGRAYGYTF. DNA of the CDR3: TGTGCCAGCAGGACGGGGAGGGCCTATGGCTACACCTTC.

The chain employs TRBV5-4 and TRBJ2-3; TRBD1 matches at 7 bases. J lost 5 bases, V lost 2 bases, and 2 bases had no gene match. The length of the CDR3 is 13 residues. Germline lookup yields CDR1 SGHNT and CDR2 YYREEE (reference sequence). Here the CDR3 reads CASSLGQVDTQYF. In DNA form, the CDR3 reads TGTGCCAGCAGCTTAGGACAGGTAGATACGCAGTATTTT.

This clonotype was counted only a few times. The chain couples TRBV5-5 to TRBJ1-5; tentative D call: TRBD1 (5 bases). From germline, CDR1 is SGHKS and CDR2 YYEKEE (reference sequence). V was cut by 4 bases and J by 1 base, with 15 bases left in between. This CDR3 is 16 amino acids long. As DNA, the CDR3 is TGTGCCAGCAGCCTAGGAAGCGACAGAAGCAATCAGCCCCAGCATTTT. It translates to CASSLGSDRSNQPQHF.

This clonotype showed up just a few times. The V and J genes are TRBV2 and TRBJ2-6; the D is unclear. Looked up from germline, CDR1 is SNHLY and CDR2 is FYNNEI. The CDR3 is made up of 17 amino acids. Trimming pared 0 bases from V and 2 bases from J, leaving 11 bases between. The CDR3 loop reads CASSEALPSTGANVLTF. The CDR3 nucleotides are TGTGCCAGCAGTGAAGCGCTACCCTCTACTGGGGCCAACGTCCTGACTTTC.

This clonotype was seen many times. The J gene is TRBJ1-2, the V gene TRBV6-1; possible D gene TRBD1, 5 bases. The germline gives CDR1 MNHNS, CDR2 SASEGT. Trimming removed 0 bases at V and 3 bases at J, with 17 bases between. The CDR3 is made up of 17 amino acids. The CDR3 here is CASSEARWGRADYGYTF. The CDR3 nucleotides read TGTGCCAGCAGTGAAGCGCGATGGGGCAGGGCGGACTATGGCTACACCTTC.

The CDR3 bases are TGTGCCAGCAGCCAAGAGGACAGGTGGAACAGTGCGACTGAAGCTTTCTTT. It specifies CASSQEDRWNSATEAFF. The chain combines TRBV4-2 with TRBJ1-1, with 7 positions matching TRBD1. The CDR3 extends over 17 amino acids. Germline trimming cut 0 bases from V and 5 bases from J; bases unmatched to any gene: 12. The germline CDR1 and CDR2 sequences are LGHNA and YNFKEQ.

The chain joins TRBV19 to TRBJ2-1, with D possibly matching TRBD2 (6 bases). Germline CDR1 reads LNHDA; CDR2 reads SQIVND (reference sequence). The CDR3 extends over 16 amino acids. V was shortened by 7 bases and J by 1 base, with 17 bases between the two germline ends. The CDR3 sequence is CASNDERAPSYNEQFF. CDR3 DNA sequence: TGTGCCAGTAATGATGAGCGGGCTCCTTCCTACAATGAGCAGTTCTTC.

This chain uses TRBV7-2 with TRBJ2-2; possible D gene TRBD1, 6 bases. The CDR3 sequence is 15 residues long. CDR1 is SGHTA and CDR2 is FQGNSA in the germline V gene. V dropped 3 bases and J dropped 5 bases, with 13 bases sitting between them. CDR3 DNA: TGTGCCAGCAGCTTTGTCCCAGGGGTTACCGGGGAGCTGTTTTTT. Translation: CASSFVPGVTGELFF.

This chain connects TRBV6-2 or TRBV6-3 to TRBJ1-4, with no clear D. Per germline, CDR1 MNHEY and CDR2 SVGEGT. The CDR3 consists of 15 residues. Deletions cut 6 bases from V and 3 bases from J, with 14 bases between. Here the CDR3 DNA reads TGTGCCAGCAGCCCCCGGGCCACGGCTAATGAAAAACTGTTTTTT. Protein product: CASSPRATANEKLFF.

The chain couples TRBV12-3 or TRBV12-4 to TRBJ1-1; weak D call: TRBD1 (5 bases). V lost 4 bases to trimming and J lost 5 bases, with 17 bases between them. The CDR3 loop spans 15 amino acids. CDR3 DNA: TGTGCCAGCAGTTCGCCGACAGAGGGCAAGACTGAAGCTTTCTTT. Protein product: CASSSPTEGKTEAFF.

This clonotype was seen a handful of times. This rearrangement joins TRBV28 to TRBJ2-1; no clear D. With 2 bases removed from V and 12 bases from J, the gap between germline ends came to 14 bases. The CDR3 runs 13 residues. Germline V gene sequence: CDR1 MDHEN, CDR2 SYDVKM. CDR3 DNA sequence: TGTGCCAGCAGTTTAAGCAACCCCCAGGTGCAGTTCTTC. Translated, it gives CASSLSNPQVQFF.

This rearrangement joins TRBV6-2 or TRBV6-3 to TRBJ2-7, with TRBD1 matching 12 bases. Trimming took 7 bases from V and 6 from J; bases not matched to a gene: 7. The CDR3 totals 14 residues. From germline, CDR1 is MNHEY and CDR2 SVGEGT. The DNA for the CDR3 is TGTGCCAGCAATAGCCGGGACAGGGGGCGCGAGCAGTACTTC. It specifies CASNSRDRGREQYF.

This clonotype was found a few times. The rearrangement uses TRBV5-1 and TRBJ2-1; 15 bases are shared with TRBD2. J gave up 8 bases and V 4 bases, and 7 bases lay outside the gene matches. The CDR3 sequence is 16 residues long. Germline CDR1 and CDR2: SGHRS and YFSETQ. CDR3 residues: CASSIRTSGGAYEQFF. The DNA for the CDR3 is TGCGCCAGCAGCATACGGACTAGCGGGGGGGCCTATGAGCAGTTCTTC.

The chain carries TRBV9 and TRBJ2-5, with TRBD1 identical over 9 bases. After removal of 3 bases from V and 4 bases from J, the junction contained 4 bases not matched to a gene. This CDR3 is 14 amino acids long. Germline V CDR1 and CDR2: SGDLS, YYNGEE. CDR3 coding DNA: TGTGCCAGCAGCGAGCGGACAGGGGCAGAGACCCAGTACTTC. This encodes CASSERTGAETQYF.

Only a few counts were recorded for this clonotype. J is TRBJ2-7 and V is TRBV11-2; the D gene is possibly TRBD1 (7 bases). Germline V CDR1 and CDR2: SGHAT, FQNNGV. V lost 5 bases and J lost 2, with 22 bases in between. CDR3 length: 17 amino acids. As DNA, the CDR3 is TGTGCCAGCAGCGGCTATAAAAGACAGGGACTTCCCTACGAGCAGTACTTC. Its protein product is CASSGYKRQGLPYEQYF. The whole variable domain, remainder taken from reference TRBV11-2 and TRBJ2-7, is EAGVAQSPRYKIIEKRQSVAFWCNPISGHATLYWYQQILGQGPKLLIQFQNNGVVDDSQLPKDRFSAERLKGVDSTLKIQPAKLEDSAVYLCASSGYKRQGLPYEQYFGPGTRLTVT.

The CDR3 is CASSYTYTLSNQPQHF. The CDR3 bases are TGTGCCAGCAGTTACACGTATACTCTTAGCAATCAGCCCCAGCATTTT. The chain has TRBV6-5 and TRBJ1-5; D remains unclear. The germline V and J ends were trimmed by 2 bases and 0 bases, with 11 bases remaining between them. This CDR3 is built from 16 residues. Germline assignment: CDR1 MNHEY and CDR2 SVGAGI.